The 32 T cell receptor beta chains in this list originate from one sample, sequenced in a study of glioma-infiltrating T cells. The iRepertoire nested amplicon-rescue multiplex PCR amplified TCR alpha and beta CDR3s from RNA. From the multiplex PCR reads, TCRdb called clonotypes with MiXCR, one entry per CDR3 protein. The sample comprises 84,000 or so distinct CDR3 sequences, under 30% of which are singletons, and 6.7% rests with the top ten. Sequenced: glioma tissue, nonneoplastic brain tissue, or PBMCs (not recorded which). The origin of the receptors is a human donor with low-grade glioma or glioblastoma, undergoing nonglioma brain surgery, or in good health (not recorded which).

The chain combines TRBV5-4 with TRBJ1-1; no clear D gene. Between the trimmed V and J ends, which lost 2 bases and 0 bases, there was a span of 11 bases. This CDR3 spans 15 amino acids. Looked up from germline, CDR1 is SGHNT and CDR2 is YYREEE (reference sequence). Written as DNA, the CDR3 is TGTGCCAGCAGCTTTGACAACAATATGAACACTGAAGCTTTCTTT. Translating it yields CASSFDNNMNTEAFF.

This clonotype was detected a few times. CDR3 in amino acids: CASSPGLAGGLEDTQYF. In DNA form, the CDR3 reads TGTGCCAGCAGTCCGGGACTAGCGGGGGGGCTTGAAGATACGCAGTATTTT. The chain couples TRBV5-4 to TRBJ2-3, with TRBD2 matching over 16 bases. This CDR3 is built from 17 residues. The V gene end was trimmed by 5 bases and the J gene end by 5 bases; junction bases not matched to a gene: 8. Germline V gene sequence: CDR1 SGHNT, CDR2 YYREEE (reference sequence). The whole variable domain, filled in from reference TRBV5-4 and TRBJ2-3, reads ETGVTQSPTHLIKTRGQQVTLRCSSQSGHNTVSWYQQALGQGPQFIFQYYREEENGRGNFPPRFSGLQFPNYSSELNVNALELDDSALYLCASSPGLAGGLEDTQYFGPGTRLTVL.

The rearrangement uses TRBV7-2 and TRBJ2-7; 9 bases fit TRBD1. With 6 bases clipped from V and 1 base from J, the junction kept 10 bases outside the gene matches. The germline V gene encodes CDR1 SGHTA and CDR2 FQGNSA. CDR3 length: 16 amino acids. DNA for the CDR3: TGTGCCAGCAGATCGGACTCCGGGACAGGGTCCTACGAGCAGTACTTC. It specifies CASRSDSGTGSYEQYF.

CDR3: CASSQDSGQGLYNEQFF. The CDR3 DNA follows: TGTGCCAGCAGCCAAGATTCGGGACAGGGGCTCTACAATGAGCAGTTCTTC. V gene TRBV3-1 combines with J gene TRBJ2-1; 10 bases line up with TRBD1. Germline V gene data show CDR1 as LGHDT and CDR2 as YNNKEL (reference sequence). The CDR3 has 17 amino acids. Trimming removed 0 bases from V and 3 bases from J; junction bases left unmatched: 5.

This clonotype was observed at least ten times. V is TRBV2 and J is TRBJ1-5, with 7 bases fitting TRBD1. The V gene's germline CDR1 is SNHLY and CDR2 FYNNEI. Trimming cost V 6 bases and J 0 bases; bases outside gene matches: 5. The CDR3 contains 15 residues. DNA for the CDR3: TGTGCCAGCAGCGCGACAGGGAATAGCAATCAGCCCCAGCATTTT. It codes for CASSATGNSNQPQHF.

This clonotype was observed at least ten times. The chain recombines TRBV6-6 with TRBJ1-5; D possibly corresponds to TRBD1 (6 bases). The CDR3 consists of 12 residues. The germline CDR1 and CDR2 sequences are MNHNY and SVGAGI (reference sequence). Trimming left V 2 bases short and J 13 bases short, with 12 bases between. Written as DNA, the CDR3 is TGTGCCAGCAGTTACGACGGGGGCCCACAGCATTTT. Translation gives CASSYDGGPQHF.

This clonotype was counted many times. Here the CDR3 DNA reads TGCAGTGCTGGGGATGTTACGCAGTATTTT. Translation: CSAGDVTQYF. The rearrangement joins TRBV20-1 to TRBJ2-3; no clear D gene. The V end lost 5 bases, the J end lost 8 bases, and 8 bases lay between the germline ends. Germline loops: CDR1 DFQATT, CDR2 SNEGSKA (reference sequence). This CDR3 has 10 residues.

In this sample, this clonotype turned up many times. The chain employs TRBV12-3 or TRBV12-4 and TRBJ1-5; no reliable D call. Trimming took off 3 bases at V and 0 bases at J, with 9 bases between the two ends. This CDR3 has 15 residues. The CDR3 loop is CASSFLGYSNQPQHF. CDR3 DNA sequence: TGTGCCAGCAGTTTTTTAGGTTATAGCAATCAGCCCCAGCATTTT.

The chain recombines TRBV6-4 with TRBJ1-1; no clear D. The CDR3 totals 13 residues. Germline V gene sequence: CDR1 MRHNA, CDR2 SNTAGT. V gave up 5 bases and J gave up 7 bases, with 14 bases separating them. CDR3: CASSSQEGFEAFF. The CDR3 DNA reads TGTGCCAGCAGTTCCCAGGAGGGCTTTGAAGCTTTCTTT.

This clonotype was counted at least ten times. The CDR3 here is CASSLQGWVNTEAFF. The CDR3 DNA is TGTGCCAGCAGCTTGCAGGGCTGGGTAAACACTGAAGCTTTCTTT. The gene calls are TRBV7-8 and TRBJ1-1; weak D call: TRBD1 (5 bases). The CDR3 consists of 15 residues. In germline, CDR1 is SGHVS, CDR2 FQNEAQ. V was clipped by 3 bases and J by 2 bases, with 13 bases between them.

The table lists this clonotype with many counts. The rearrangement joins TRBV10-3 to TRBJ1-5; 10 nucleotides align to TRBD1. Germline lookup yields CDR1 ENHRY and CDR2 SYGVKD. This CDR3 region has 18 residues. V was clipped by 0 bases and J by 3 bases; unmatched bases: 8. CDR3 sequence reads: CAISESGTGASNNQPQHF. The CDR3 DNA reads as TGTGCCATCAGTGAGTCGGGGACAGGGGCAAGTAACAATCAGCCCCAGCATTTT.

This chain connects TRBV27 to TRBJ2-7; 10 nucleotides match TRBD1. CDR1 is MNHEY and CDR2 is SMNVEV in the germline V gene (reference sequence). The CDR3 extends over 13 amino acids. The V and J ends lost 5 bases and 8 bases, in that order; junction bases with no gene match: 6. CDR3 region: CASSRDRGNQQYF. As DNA, the CDR3 is TGTGCCAGCAGTCGGGACAGGGGTAATCAGCAGTACTTC.

The J gene is TRBJ2-3, the V gene TRBV19; 11 bases fit TRBD2. CDR1 is LNHDA and CDR2 is SQIVND in the germline V gene (reference sequence). V lost 3 bases, J lost 4 bases, and 6 bases stayed unmatched. This CDR3 contains 16 residues. The CDR3 spells CASSIVAGGVSDTQYF. In DNA, the CDR3 is TGTGCCAGTAGTATCGTAGCGGGGGGGGTCTCAGATACGCAGTATTTT.

Only a few counts were recorded for this clonotype. The J gene is TRBJ2-7, the V gene TRBV12-3 or TRBV12-4, with TRBD1 matching 7 bases. This CDR3 is built from 13 residues. With 6 bases clipped from V and 5 bases from J, the junction kept 7 bases outside the gene matches. In nucleotides, the CDR3 is TGTGCCAGCAGATTGACAGGGAGAAACGAGCAGTACTTC. It specifies CASRLTGRNEQYF.

This clonotype was seen more than once but under ten times. This chain connects TRBV18 to TRBJ2-5; tentative D call: TRBD1 (6 bases). V dropped 2 bases and J dropped 4 bases, with 11 bases sitting between them. The CDR3 has 14 amino acids. From germline, CDR1 is KGHSH and CDR2 LQKENI. The CDR3: CASSPEQGAETQYF. Here the CDR3 DNA reads TGTGCCAGCTCACCAGAACAGGGTGCAGAGACCCAGTACTTC. Full variable domain (missing parts from reference TRBV18 and TRBJ2-5): NAGVMQNPRHLVRRRGQEARLRCSPMKGHSHVYWYRQLPEEGLKFMVYLQKENIIDESGMPKERFSAEFPKEGPSILRIQQVVRGDSAAYFCASSPEQGAETQYFGPGTRLLVL.

This clonotype has ten or more counts. The chain couples TRBV28 to TRBJ1-6; tentatively, D is TRBD1 (5 bases). Germline CDR1 and CDR2: MDHEN and SYDVKM. V gave up 8 bases and J gave up 8 bases, with 7 bases separating them. CDR3 length equals 11 residues. The CDR3 loop is CASGTHSPLHF. The CDR3 nucleotides read TGTGCCAGCGGGACCCATTCACCCCTCCACTTT. Full variable domain (remainder filled in from reference TRBV28 and TRBJ1-6): DVKVTQSSRYLVKRTGEKVFLECVQDMDHENMFWYRQDPGLGLRLIYFSYDVKMKEKGDIPEGYSVSREKKERFSLILESASTNQTSMYLCASGTHSPLHFGNGTRLTVT.

In its sample, this clonotype was seen many times. This sequence joins TRBV2 and TRBJ2-7; 7 nucleotides agree with TRBD1. CDR3 size: 12 residues. J lost 6 bases, V lost 5 bases, and 4 bases had no gene match. Germline values: CDR1 SNHLY, CDR2 FYNNEI. CDR3 protein: CASSRTGAEQYF. CDR3 nucleotides: TGTGCCAGCAGTAGAACAGGGGCCGAGCAGTACTTC.

This clonotype was seen many times. This chain links TRBV5-4 with TRBJ1-1, with no clear D. Germline V gene sequence: CDR1 SGHNT, CDR2 YYREEE (reference sequence). V dropped 0 bases and J dropped 7 bases, with 10 bases sitting between them. This CDR3 spans 13 amino acids. The chain's CDR3 is CASSLGWPGEAFF. CDR3 sequence (DNA): TGTGCCAGCAGCTTGGGTTGGCCGGGTGAAGCTTTCTTT.

CDR3 nucleotides: TGTGCCAGCAGTTCCCGACAGGGTGCAGATACGCAGTATTTT. Its translation: CASSSRQGADTQYF. V is TRBV12-3 or TRBV12-4 and J is TRBJ2-3; 7 nucleotides line up with TRBD1. V shed 4 bases, J shed 4 bases, and the junction held 5 bases outside the gene matches. CDR3 size: 14 residues.

The rearrangement uses TRBV5-4 and TRBJ2-3; tentative D call: TRBD2 (5 bases). Germline V gene sequence: CDR1 SGHNT, CDR2 YYREEE (reference sequence). V dropped 1 base and J dropped 0 bases, with 12 bases sitting between them. This CDR3 comprises 16 residues. The chain's CDR3 is CASSLFKGVSTDTQYF. In nucleotides, the CDR3 is TGTGCCAGCAGCTTGTTCAAGGGAGTTAGCACAGATACGCAGTATTTT. Full variable domain (remainder filled in from reference TRBV5-4 and TRBJ2-3): ETGVTQSPTHLIKTRGQQVTLRCSSQSGHNTVSWYQQALGQGPQFIFQYYREEENGRGNFPPRFSGLQFPNYSSELNVNALELDDSALYLCASSLFKGVSTDTQYFGPGTRLTVL.

This CDR3 reads CAIIFPGGTGFSNSPLHF. The CDR3, as DNA: TGTGCCATCATATTCCCAGGTGGGACAGGGTTTTCTAATTCACCCCTCCACTTT. The genes are TRBV7-9 and TRBJ1-6; 9 bases match TRBD1. The CDR3 is made up of 18 amino acids. In germline, CDR1 is SEHNR, CDR2 FQNEAQ (reference sequence). The junction had 19 bases not matched to a gene; V was cut back by 10 bases and J by 6 bases.

This clonotype appeared many times. J is TRBJ2-1 and V is TRBV6-2 or TRBV6-3; D may be TRBD2 (5 bases). Trimming removed 7 bases from V and 0 bases from J, with 10 bases in between. The germline V gene encodes CDR1 MNHEY and CDR2 SVGEGT. The CDR3 covers 14 residues. CDR3 in DNA: TGTGCCAGCAACAGCGGTTTCTCCTACAATGAGCAGTTCTTC. Translating it yields CASNSGFSYNEQFF.

This clonotype was detected many times. The chain employs TRBV2 and TRBJ1-5, with D hard to call. This CDR3 has 14 residues. In germline, CDR1 is SNHLY, CDR2 FYNNEI. The V end was cut by 1 base, the J end by 0 bases, with 4 bases between. This CDR3 is CASSEDYSNQPQHF. The CDR3 DNA reads TGTGCCAGCAGTGAAGACTATAGCAATCAGCCCCAGCATTTT.

This clonotype was found many times. CDR3 nucleotides: TGTGCCAGTAGTTGGGGACAGATCACAGATACGCAGTATTTT. It encodes CASSWGQITDTQYF. The chain uses TRBV19 and TRBJ2-3, with 7 bases matching TRBD1. Germline assignment: CDR1 LNHDA and CDR2 SQIVND (reference sequence). The CDR3 consists of 14 residues. V was pared by 5 bases and J by 2 bases, with 4 bases of the junction left unmatched.

In this sample, this clonotype turned up a few times. This chain joins TRBV19 and TRBJ1-3; unclear D gene. V was clipped by 5 bases and J by 2 bases, with 13 bases between them. CDR1 and CDR2 from the germline V gene are LNHDA and SQIVND (reference sequence). The length of the CDR3 is 15 residues. The CDR3 DNA reads as TGTGCCAGTAGTCACGAATCACTGGCTGGAAACACCATATATTTT. Translation: CASSHESLAGNTIYF.

This clonotype is medium-sized (0.01 to 0.1%). The chain employs TRBV6-1 and TRBJ1-6; D is unresolved. Trimming left V 3 bases short and J 7 bases short, with 13 bases between. The germline gives CDR1 MNHNS, CDR2 SASEGT. The length of the CDR3 is 15 residues. Written as DNA, the CDR3 is TGTGCCAGCAGTGAGCGGGCAAGAGGAAATTCACCCCTCCACTTT. As protein: CASSERARGNSPLHF.

Points on this clonotype: It may be a read error: a sequence one base away is much more abundant. This chain joins TRBV10-2 and TRBJ2-3, with 13 positions matching TRBD2. The CDR3 has 17 amino acids. In germline, CDR1 is WSHSY, CDR2 SAAADI. CDR3 protein: CASSGTSGGLRTGTQYF. The CDR3 coding sequence is TGCGCCAGCAGTGGGACTAGCGGGGGCCTCAGGACAGGTACGCAGTATTTT.

Ten or more counts support this clonotype. The chain joins TRBV20-1 to TRBJ1-1; possible D gene TRBD1, 5 bases. Germline lookup yields CDR1 DFQATT and CDR2 SNEGSKA (reference sequence). The CDR3 length is 13 residues. V was clipped by 3 bases and J by 2 bases, with 10 bases between them. The CDR3 DNA is TGCAGTGCTAGGAAGGGGATTAACACTGAAGCTTTCTTT. This sequence encodes CSARKGINTEAFF.

Concerning this clonotype itself: With a much larger clone just one base away, this may be a read error. CDR3 nucleotide sequence: TGTGCCAGCTCCATGGGGGGGGACTTCAAAAACATTCAGTACTTC. It encodes CASSMGGDFKNIQYF. This rearrangement joins TRBV28 to TRBJ2-4; 7 nucleotides align to TRBD2. The CDR3 covers 15 residues. Per the germline V gene, CDR1 is MDHEN and CDR2 is SYDVKM. V trimming: 8 bases; J trimming: 3 bases; junction bases outside the gene matches: 10.

This clonotype was detected ten times or more. The chain recombines TRBV27 with TRBJ2-7; D call uncertain. Germline CDR1 reads MNHEY; CDR2 reads SMNVEV (reference sequence). Trimming removed 3 bases from V and 1 base from J, with 10 bases in between. This CDR3 contains 14 residues. The CDR3 spells CASSLDGVSYEQYF. The CDR3 DNA follows: TGTGCCAGCAGTTTGGACGGAGTGTCCTACGAGCAGTACTTC.

The chain uses TRBV9 and TRBJ1-5, with D unclear. The length of the CDR3 is 15 residues. Germline V gives CDR1 SGDLS, CDR2 YYNGEE. V lost 4 bases, J lost 0 bases, and 11 bases lay in between. The CDR3 loop reads CASSPDGYSNQPQHF. CDR3 DNA sequence: TGTGCCAGCAGCCCGGACGGTTATAGCAATCAGCCCCAGCATTTT. The whole variable domain, filled in from reference TRBV9 and TRBJ1-5, reads DSGVTQTPKHLITATGQRVTLRCSPRSGDLSVYWYQQSLDQGLQFLIQYYNGEERAKGNILERFSAQQFPDLHSELNLSSLELGDSALYFCASSPDGYSNQPQHFGDGTRLSIL.

This clonotype was picked up a small number of times. V and J are TRBV29-1 and TRBJ1-5, with D possibly TRBD1 on 5 matching bases. Germline V gene lookup returns CDR1 SQVTM and CDR2 ANQGSEA. CDR3 length: 13 residues. Deletions cut 7 bases from V and 0 bases from J, with 10 bases between. The CDR3: CSAGTASNQPQHF. The CDR3 DNA reads TGCAGCGCCGGGACGGCTAGCAATCAGCCCCAGCATTTT.